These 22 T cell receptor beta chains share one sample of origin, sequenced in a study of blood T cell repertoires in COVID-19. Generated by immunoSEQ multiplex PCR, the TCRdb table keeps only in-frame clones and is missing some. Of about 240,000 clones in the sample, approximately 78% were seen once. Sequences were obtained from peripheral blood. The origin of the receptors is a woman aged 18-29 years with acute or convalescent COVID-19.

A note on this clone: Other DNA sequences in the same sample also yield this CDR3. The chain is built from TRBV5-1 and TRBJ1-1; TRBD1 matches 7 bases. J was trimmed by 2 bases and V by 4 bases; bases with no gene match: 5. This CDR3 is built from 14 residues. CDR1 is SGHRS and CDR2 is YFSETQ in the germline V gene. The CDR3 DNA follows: TGCGCCAGCAGCGGGGGGACAGCCAACACTGAAGCTTTCTTT. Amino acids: CASSGGTANTEAFF.

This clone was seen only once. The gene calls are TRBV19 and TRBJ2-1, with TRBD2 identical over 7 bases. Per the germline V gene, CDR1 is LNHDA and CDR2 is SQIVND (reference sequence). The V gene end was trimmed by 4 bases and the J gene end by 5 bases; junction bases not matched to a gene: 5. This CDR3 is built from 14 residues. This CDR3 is CASSTPGLNNEQFF. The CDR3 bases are TGTGCCAGTAGTACCCCGGGACTAAACAATGAGCAGTTCTTC.

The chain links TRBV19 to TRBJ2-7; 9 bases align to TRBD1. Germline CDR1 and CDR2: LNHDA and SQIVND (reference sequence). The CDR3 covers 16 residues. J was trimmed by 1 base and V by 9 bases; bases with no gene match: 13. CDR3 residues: CASSGQGKKSSYEQYF. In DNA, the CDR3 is TGTGCCAGCTCCGGACAGGGGAAAAAGAGTTCCTACGAGCAGTACTTC. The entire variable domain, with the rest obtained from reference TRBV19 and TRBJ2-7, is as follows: DGGITQSPKYLFRKEGQNVTLSCEQNLNHDAMYWYRQDPGQGLRLIYYSQIVNDFQKGDIAEGYSVSREKKESFPLTVTSAQKNPTAFYLCASSGQGKKSSYEQYFGPGTRLTVT.

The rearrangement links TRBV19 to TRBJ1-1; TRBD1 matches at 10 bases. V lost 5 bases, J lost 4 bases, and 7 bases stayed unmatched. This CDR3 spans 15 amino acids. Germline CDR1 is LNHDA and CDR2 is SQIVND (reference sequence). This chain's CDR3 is CASSARDRGGTEAFF. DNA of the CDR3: TGTGCCAGTAGTGCCCGGGACAGGGGAGGCACTGAAGCTTTCTTT.

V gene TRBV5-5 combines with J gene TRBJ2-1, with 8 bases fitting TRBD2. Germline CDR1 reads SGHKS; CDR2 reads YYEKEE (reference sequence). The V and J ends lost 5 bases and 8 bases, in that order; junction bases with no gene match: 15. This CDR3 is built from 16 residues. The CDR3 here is CASRSQPGLVIHEQFF. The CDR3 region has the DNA TGTGCCAGCAGGTCTCAACCGGGACTAGTGATCCATGAGCAGTTCTTC.

The CDR3, as DNA: TGTGCCGGACGACAGGGTCGATCCTACGAGCAGTACTTC. Protein sequence: CAGRQGRSYEQYF. The chain links TRBV2 to TRBJ2-7, with TRBD1 matching 7 bases. The germline CDR1 and CDR2 sequences are SNHLY and FYNNEI. The trim removed 11 bases at V and 1 base at J, leaving 8 bases unmatched. The CDR3 runs 13 residues.

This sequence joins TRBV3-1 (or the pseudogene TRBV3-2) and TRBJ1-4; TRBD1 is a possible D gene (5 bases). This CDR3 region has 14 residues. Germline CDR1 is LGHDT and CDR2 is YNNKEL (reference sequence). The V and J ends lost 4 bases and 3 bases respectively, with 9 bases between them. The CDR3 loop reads CASSLDSSNEKLFF. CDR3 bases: TGTGCCAGCAGCCTCGACAGTTCTAATGAAAAACTGTTTTTT.

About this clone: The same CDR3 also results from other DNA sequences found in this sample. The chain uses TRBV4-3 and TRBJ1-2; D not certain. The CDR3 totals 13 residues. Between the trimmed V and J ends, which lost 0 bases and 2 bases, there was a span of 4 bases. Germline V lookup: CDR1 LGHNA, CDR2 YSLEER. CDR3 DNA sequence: TGCGCCAGCAGCCAAGACAGAAACTATGGCTACACCTTC. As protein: CASSQDRNYGYTF.

CDR3 region: CAISDPPSLGEQYF. The CDR3 DNA reads as TGTGCCATCAGTGACCCCCCCTCACTCGGGGAGCAGTACTTC. The gene calls are TRBV10-3 and TRBJ2-7, with D unclear. CDR3 length: 14 amino acids. Looked up from germline, CDR1 is ENHRY and CDR2 is SYGVKD. V was pared by 3 bases and J by 7 bases, with 16 bases between.

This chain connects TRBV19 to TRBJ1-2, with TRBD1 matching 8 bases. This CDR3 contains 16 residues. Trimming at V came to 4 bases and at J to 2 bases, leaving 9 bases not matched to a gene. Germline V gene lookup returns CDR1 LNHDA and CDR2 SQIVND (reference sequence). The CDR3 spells CASSTPAGQVNYGYTF. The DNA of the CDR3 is TGTGCCAGTAGTACCCCCGCGGGACAGGTGAACTATGGCTACACCTTC.

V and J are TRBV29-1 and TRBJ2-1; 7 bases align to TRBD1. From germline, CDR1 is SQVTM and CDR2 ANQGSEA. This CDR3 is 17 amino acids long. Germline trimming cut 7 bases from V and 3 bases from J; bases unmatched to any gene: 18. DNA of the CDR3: TGCAGCGCAGAGAGAGGACCGTACAGGGGCGGCTACAATGAGCAGTTCTTC. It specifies CSAERGPYRGGYNEQFF.

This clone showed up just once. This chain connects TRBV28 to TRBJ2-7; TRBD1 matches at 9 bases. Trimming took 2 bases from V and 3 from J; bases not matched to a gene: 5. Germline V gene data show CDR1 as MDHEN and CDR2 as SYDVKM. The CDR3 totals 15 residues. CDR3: CASSLDRGWFYEQYF. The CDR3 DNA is TGTGCCAGCAGTTTAGACAGGGGGTGGTTCTACGAGCAGTACTTC.

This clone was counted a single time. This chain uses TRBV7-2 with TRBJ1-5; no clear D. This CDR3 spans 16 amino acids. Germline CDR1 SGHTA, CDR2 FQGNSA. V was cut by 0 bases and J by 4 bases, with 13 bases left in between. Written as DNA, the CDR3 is TGTGCCAGCAGCTTAGCGGGAGGATCTTCTAATCAGCCCCAGCATTTT. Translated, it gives CASSLAGGSSNQPQHF.

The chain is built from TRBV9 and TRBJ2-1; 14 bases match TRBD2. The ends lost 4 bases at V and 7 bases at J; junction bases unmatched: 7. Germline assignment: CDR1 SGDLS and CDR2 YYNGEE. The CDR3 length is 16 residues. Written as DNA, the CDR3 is TGTGCCAGCAGCCCCTGGCGACTAGCGGGAGGGAATGAGCAGTTCTTC. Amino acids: CASSPWRLAGGNEQFF.

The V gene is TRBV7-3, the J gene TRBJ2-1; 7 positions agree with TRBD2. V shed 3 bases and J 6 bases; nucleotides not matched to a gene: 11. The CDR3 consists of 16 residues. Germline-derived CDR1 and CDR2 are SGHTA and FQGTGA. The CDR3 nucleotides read TGTGCCAGCAGCTTCGCTGGACTAGGGAGCCTCAATGAGCAGTTCTTC. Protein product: CASSFAGLGSLNEQFF.

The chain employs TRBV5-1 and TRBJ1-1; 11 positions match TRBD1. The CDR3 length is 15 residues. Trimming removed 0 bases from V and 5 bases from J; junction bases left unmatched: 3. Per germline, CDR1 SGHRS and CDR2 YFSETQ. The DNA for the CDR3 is TGCGCCAGCAGCTTGGGGGACAGGGGGAGGACTGAAGCTTTCTTT. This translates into CASSLGDRGRTEAFF.

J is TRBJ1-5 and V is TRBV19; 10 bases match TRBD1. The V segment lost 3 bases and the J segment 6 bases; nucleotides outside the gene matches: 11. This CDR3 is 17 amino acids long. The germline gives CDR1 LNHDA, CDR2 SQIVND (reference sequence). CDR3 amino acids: CASSIFPDRGLSQPQHF. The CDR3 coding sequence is TGTGCCAGTAGTATCTTTCCGGACAGGGGGTTGAGTCAGCCCCAGCATTTT.

This chain's CDR3 is CSADLQGARAFF. CDR3 DNA sequence: TGCAGCGCCGACTTACAGGGGGCGCGCGCTTTCTTT. This chain links TRBV29-1 with TRBJ1-1; 9 bases fit TRBD1. Germline assignment: CDR1 SQVTM and CDR2 ANQGSEA. The CDR3 has 12 residues. The trim removed 7 bases at V and 11 bases at J, leaving 11 bases unmatched. Using reference TRBV29-1 and TRBJ1-1 for the parts outside the CDR3, the full variable domain is SAVISQKPSRDICQRGTSLTIQCQVDSQVTMMFWYRQQPGQSLTLIATANQGSEATYESGFVIDKFPISRPNLTFSTLTVSNMSPEDSSIYLCSADLQGARAFFGQGTRLTVV.

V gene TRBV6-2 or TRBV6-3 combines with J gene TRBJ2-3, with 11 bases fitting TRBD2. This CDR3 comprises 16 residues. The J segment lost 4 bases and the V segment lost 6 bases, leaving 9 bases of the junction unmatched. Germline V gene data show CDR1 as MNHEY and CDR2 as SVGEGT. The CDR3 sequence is CASSLTSGSFADTQYF. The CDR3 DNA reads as TGTGCCAGCAGCCTAACTAGCGGGAGTTTTGCAGATACGCAGTATTTT.

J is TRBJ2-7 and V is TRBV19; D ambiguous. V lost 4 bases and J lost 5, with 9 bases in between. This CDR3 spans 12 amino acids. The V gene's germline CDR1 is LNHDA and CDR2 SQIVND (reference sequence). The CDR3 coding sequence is TGTGCCAGTAGTAGCGGTGTCAACGAGCAGTACTTC. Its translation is CASSSGVNEQYF.

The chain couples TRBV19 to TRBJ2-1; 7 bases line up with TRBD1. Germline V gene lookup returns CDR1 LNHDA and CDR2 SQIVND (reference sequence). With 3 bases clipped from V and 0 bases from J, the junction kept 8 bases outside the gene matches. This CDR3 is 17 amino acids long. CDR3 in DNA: TGTGCCAGTAGTATCGCCAGACAGGGACCCTCCTACAATGAGCAGTTCTTC. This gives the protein CASSIARQGPSYNEQFF.

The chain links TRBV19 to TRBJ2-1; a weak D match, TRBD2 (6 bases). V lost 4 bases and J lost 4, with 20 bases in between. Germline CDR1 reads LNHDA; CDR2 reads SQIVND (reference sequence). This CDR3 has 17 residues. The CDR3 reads CASSTLGASAGYNEQFF. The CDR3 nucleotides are TGTGCCAGTAGTACCCTCGGTGCTAGCGCGGGGTACAATGAGCAGTTCTTC.